This is a list of T cell receptor beta chains from one sample in a study of control samples from healthy donors and cancer patients. TCRdb keeps only in-frame clones here, not all; method: immunoSEQ multiplex PCR. The table records roughly 120,000 clones, 88% of them present only once. The material sequenced was PBMCs. These receptors were obtained from a woman aged 60-70 years with lung cancer. CDR3s include the opening cysteine and the closing phenylalanine or tryptophan. The order of the fields is D gene, clone size, V gene, J gene, CDR3 protein, CDR3 DNA. A D gene is named only where the DNA matches it firmly. Size values are once, few and many counts, or a class for expanded clones, and some rows have none.

d_call: TRBD1; clone_size: .; v_call: TRBV24-1; j_call: TRBJ1-1; cdr3_aa: CATSEGQGTEAFF; cdr3_nt: TGTGCCACCAGTGAAGGACAGGGGACTGAAGCTTTCTTT
d_call: .; clone_size: .; v_call: TRBV29-1; j_call: TRBJ2-3; cdr3_aa: CSAPTGRITDTQYF; cdr3_nt: TGCAGCGCCCCGACAGGGAGGATCACAGATACGCAGTATTTT
d_call: .; clone_size: .; v_call: TRBV19; j_call: TRBJ2-1; cdr3_aa: CASSSSRRASYNEQFF; cdr3_nt: TGTGCCAGTAGTTCCTCGAGGAGGGCCTCCTACAATGAGCAGTTCTTC
d_call: .; clone_size: few; v_call: TRBV24-1; j_call: TRBJ2-3; cdr3_aa: CATSDPGTSTDTQYF; cdr3_nt: TGTGCCACCAGTGATCCGGGGACTAGCACAGATACGCAGTATTTT
d_call: TRBD1; clone_size: .; v_call: TRBV30; j_call: TRBJ2-5; cdr3_aa: CAWSGRTGGQETQYF; cdr3_nt: TGTGCCTGGAGTGGAAGGACAGGGGGCCAAGAGACCCAGTACTTC
d_call: TRBD2; clone_size: once; v_call: TRBV13; j_call: TRBJ2-2; cdr3_aa: CASSDPRVAGASTGELFF; cdr3_nt: TGTGCCAGCAGCGATCCCAGGGTAGCGGGAGCCTCCACCGGGGAGCTGTTTTTT
d_call: TRBD2; clone_size: .; v_call: TRBV25-1; j_call: TRBJ2-3; cdr3_aa: CASRGDTSGGTDTQYF; cdr3_nt: TGTGCCAGCAGGGGGGATACTAGCGGAGGCACAGATACGCAGTATTTT
d_call: TRBD1; clone_size: .; v_call: TRBV4-1; j_call: TRBJ2-7; cdr3_aa: CASSLTRTGSYEQYF; cdr3_nt: TGCGCCAGCAGCCTTACTCGGACAGGGTCCTACGAGCAGTACTTC
d_call: .; clone_size: .; v_call: TRBV19; j_call: TRBJ1-2; cdr3_aa: CASAGAGSNYGYTF; cdr3_nt: TGTGCCAGCGCTGGGGCAGGGTCTAACTATGGCTACACCTTC
d_call: TRBD1; clone_size: .; v_call: TRBV7-9; j_call: TRBJ1-1; cdr3_aa: CASSSQGASLPNTEAFF; cdr3_nt: TGTGCCAGCAGCTCACAGGGGGCTTCTCTCCCGAACACTGAAGCTTTCTTT
d_call: .; clone_size: .; v_call: TRBV3-1/TRBV3-2; j_call: TRBJ1-2; cdr3_aa: CASSQDRVTVYGYTF; cdr3_nt: TGTGCCAGCAGCCAAGATCGTGTTACAGTCTATGGCTACACCTTC